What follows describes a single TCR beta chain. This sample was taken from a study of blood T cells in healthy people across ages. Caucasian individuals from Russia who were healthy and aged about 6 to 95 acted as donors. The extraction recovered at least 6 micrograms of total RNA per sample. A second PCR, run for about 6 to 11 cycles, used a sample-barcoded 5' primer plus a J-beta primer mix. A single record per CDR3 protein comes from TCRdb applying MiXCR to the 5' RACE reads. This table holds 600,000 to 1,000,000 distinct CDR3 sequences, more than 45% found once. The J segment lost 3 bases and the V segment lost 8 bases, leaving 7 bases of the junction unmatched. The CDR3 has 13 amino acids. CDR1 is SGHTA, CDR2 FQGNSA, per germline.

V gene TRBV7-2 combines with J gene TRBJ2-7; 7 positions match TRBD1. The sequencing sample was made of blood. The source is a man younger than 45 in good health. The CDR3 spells CASGGQVDYEQYF. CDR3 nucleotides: TGTGCCAGCGGAGGACAGGTCGACTACGAGCAGTACTTC.